These 21 T cell receptor beta chains originate from one sample sequenced in a study of human T cells and chemical hapten exposure. TCRdb ran MiXCR on the RACE reads and lists one entry per CDR3 protein. The sample records 300,000 to 450,000 distinct CDR3 sequences, roughly 4.8% being singletons. This sample's time point: patch test 1, 2 weeks after DPC sensitization. The sample's treatment: therapeutic diphenylcyclopropenone sensitization with weekly scalp DPC. The material sequenced was whole blood, taken in connection with sensitization to the hapten diphenylcyclopropenone (DPC). The receptors originated from a woman aged 45 to 65 with alopecia areata. Some clones in this sample may be carry-over from other donors' samples.

This clonotype has only a few counts. The chain uses TRBV20-1 and TRBJ2-7, with 9 bases fitting TRBD2. CDR3 size: 13 residues. Losses at the gene ends were 3 bases for V and 4 bases for J; bases not matched to a gene: 4. The germline V gene encodes CDR1 DFQATT and CDR2 SNEGSKA (reference sequence). CDR3 sequence: CSASSGSRYEQYF. The CDR3 DNA reads as TGCAGTGCTAGTAGCGGGAGTAGGTACGAGCAGTACTTC.

The sample holds a few counts of this clonotype. The chain is built from TRBV7-8 and TRBJ2-3; D may match TRBD1 or TRBD2 (7 bases each). CDR1 is SGHVS and CDR2 is FQNEAQ in the germline V gene. With 10 bases removed from V and 4 bases from J, the gap between germline ends came to 24 bases. The CDR3 is 16 residues long. DNA of the CDR3: TGTGCCACCCACGGGGCGGGAGAGAGGGGGCCAGATACGCAGTATTTT. Amino acid sequence: CATHGAGERGPDTQYF.

This clonotype was seen at least ten times. At one end the junction does not follow the germline gene, possibly because of a read error. The gene calls are TRBV6-6 and TRBJ1-5, with D possibly TRBD1 on 5 matching bases. This CDR3 comprises 14 residues. The germline V gene encodes CDR1 MNHNY and CDR2 SVGAGI (reference sequence). CDR3 loop: CASRGGAGNPPQHF. In DNA, the CDR3 is TGTGCCAGCCGCGGCGGGGCCGGGAATCCGCCCCAGCATTTT.

This clonotype has at least ten counts. This chain joins TRBV7-8 and TRBJ1-1; D remains unclear. CDR1 is SGHVS, CDR2 FQNEAQ, per germline. This CDR3 has 16 residues. Trimming removed 1 base from V and 6 bases from J, with 18 bases in between. The CDR3 reads CASSLVTTVLGAEAFF. In DNA form, the CDR3 reads TGTGCCAGCAGCTTAGTCACTACCGTTCTCGGAGCTGAAGCTTTCTTT.

The chain uses TRBV5-4 and TRBJ2-5; D is perhaps TRBD1 or TRBD2 (5 bases each). CDR3 size: 15 residues. Germline V gene lookup returns CDR1 SGHNT and CDR2 YYREEE (reference sequence). Trimming stripped 7 bases from V and 7 bases from J, with 23 bases between. CDR3 region: CASGGADPSTGTQYF. DNA for the CDR3: TGTGCCAGCGGGGGAGCGGACCCTTCGACGGGGACCCAGTACTTC. The full variable domain, with the rest looked up from reference TRBV5-4 and TRBJ2-5, is ETGVTQSPTHLIKTRGQQVTLRCSSQSGHNTVSWYQQALGQGPQFIFQYYREEENGRGNFPPRFSGLQFPNYSSELNVNALELDDSALYLCASGGADPSTGTQYFGPGTRLLVL.

This clonotype was detected only a few times. The chain couples TRBV20-1 to TRBJ1-2, with unresolved D. The CDR3 runs to 11 residues. Germline-derived CDR1 and CDR2 are DFQATT and SNEGSKA (reference sequence). With 0 bases removed from V and 12 bases from J, the gap between germline ends came to 11 bases. The CDR3 coding sequence is TGCAGTGCTAGAGAATCCGGGGATGACACCTTC. It translates to CSARESGDDTF.

Ten or more counts support this clonotype. The chain uses TRBV27 and TRBJ2-5; D is possibly TRBD1 or TRBD2 (5 bases each). The CDR3 extends over 14 amino acids. Germline V CDR1 and CDR2: MNHEY, SMNVEV (reference sequence). Between the trimmed V and J ends, which lost 5 bases and 2 bases, there was a span of 12 bases. The CDR3 DNA sequence: TGTGCCAGCAGTCTCGGGGCCGATCAAGAGACCCAGTACTTC. Protein: CASSLGADQETQYF.

As concerns this clonotype: A clone one base away is much larger, so this may be a read error. The V gene is TRBV3-1, the J gene TRBJ1-5; TRBD1 might be the D (5 bases). This CDR3 has 16 amino acids. Per the germline V gene, CDR1 is LGHDT and CDR2 is YNNKEL (reference sequence). V lost 0 bases to trimming and J lost 7 bases, with 16 bases between them. The CDR3 sequence: CASSQDFSRGEQPQHF. CDR3 coding DNA: TGTGCCAGCAGCCAAGATTTTAGCCGGGGGGAGCAGCCCCAGCATTTT.

This clonotype was recorded a few times. The chain has TRBV15 and TRBJ2-7, with a possible D match to TRBD1 (6 bases). Germline V lookup: CDR1 LNHNV, CDR2 YYDKDF (reference sequence). V lost 9 bases and J lost 2, with 17 bases in between. The CDR3 consists of 14 residues. The CDR3 loop reads CATTPGVVPYEQYF. The CDR3 DNA is TGTGCCACTACTCCAGGGGTAGTTCCCTACGAGCAGTACTTC.

This clonotype was observed a few times. The J gene is TRBJ2-1, the V gene TRBV3-1; TRBD1 matches 10 bases. This CDR3 is built from 16 residues. From germline, CDR1 is LGHDT and CDR2 YNNKEL (reference sequence). Losses at the gene ends were 1 base for V and 7 bases for J; bases not matched to a gene: 7. CDR3 in DNA: TGTGCCAGCAGCCAAGCGGGACAGGGGTTGAGTAATGAGCAGTTCTTC. Amino acid sequence: CASSQAGQGLSNEQFF.

The genes are TRBV20-1 and TRBJ2-3, with D perhaps TRBD1 or TRBD2 (5 bases each). The CDR3 is made up of 15 amino acids. The germline gives CDR1 DFQATT, CDR2 SNEGSKA (reference sequence). Trimming took 2 bases from V and 2 from J, leaving 14 bases between them. CDR3 nucleotides: TGCAGTGCTAGATCCCGGGACCCGCTCACAGATACGCAGTATTTT. Translating it yields CSARSRDPLTDTQYF.

As DNA, the CDR3 is TGTGCCAGCGGTGGCAGGCAGAACACTGAAGCTTTCTTT. Translating gives CASGGRQNTEAFF. The V and J genes are TRBV25-1 and TRBJ1-1, with D hard to call. CDR3 size: 13 residues. Germline V CDR1 and CDR2: MGHDK, SYGVNS. Trimming removed 8 bases at V and 1 base at J, with 11 bases between.

This clonotype was detected ten times or more. The V gene is TRBV12-5, the J gene TRBJ1-1; no firm D call. CDR1 and CDR2 (germline): LGHNT, FRNRAP. With 0 bases removed from V and 2 bases from J, the gap between germline ends came to 13 bases. The CDR3 length is 16 residues. The CDR3 loop is CASGLVTAGTNTEAFF. The CDR3 DNA reads TGTGCTAGTGGTTTGGTAACTGCCGGCACCAACACTGAAGCTTTCTTT.

This clonotype came up many times. CDR3 region: CASSEVIRLAKNIQYF. The CDR3 DNA reads as TGTGCCAGCAGTGAAGTCATTCGGCTAGCCAAAAACATTCAGTACTTC. The chain is built from TRBV6-1 and TRBJ2-4; D call uncertain. Germline assignment: CDR1 MNHNS and CDR2 SASEGT. Between the trimmed V and J ends, which lost 1 base and 0 bases, there was a span of 10 bases. The CDR3 has 16 amino acids.

The V and J genes are TRBV28 and TRBJ2-5, with D perhaps matching TRBD2 (6 bases). V lost 2 bases and J 4 bases, leaving 14 bases between the germline ends. Germline V gene data show CDR1 as MDHEN and CDR2 as SYDVKM. This CDR3 contains 15 residues. The CDR3: CASSLMGEVGETQYF. The CDR3 nucleotides are TGTGCCAGCAGTTTAATGGGGGAGGTTGGAGAGACCCAGTACTTC.

The table lists this clonotype with many counts. The rearrangement links TRBV7-2 to TRBJ2-5; weak D call: TRBD1 (6 bases). The germline V gene encodes CDR1 SGHTA and CDR2 FQGNSA. The CDR3 length is 14 residues. Trimming took 5 bases from V and 4 from J, leaving 14 bases between them. In nucleotides, the CDR3 is TGTGCCAGCAGCCTGACAGGAACGCGAGAGACCCAGTACTTC. This gives the protein CASSLTGTRETQYF.

This clonotype was detected a few times. The rearrangement uses TRBV7-2 and TRBJ1-4, with a weak D call TRBD1 (5 bases). The germline V and J ends were trimmed by 6 bases and 5 bases, with 13 bases remaining between them. Germline V gene data show CDR1 as SGHTA and CDR2 as FQGNSA. This CDR3 comprises 14 residues. CDR3 DNA sequence: TGTGCCAGCAGTCGCGAGGGGATCAATGAAAAACTGTTTTTT. As protein: CASSREGINEKLFF.

This clonotype has a count of ten or more. This chain connects TRBV24-1 to TRBJ2-2; 10 nucleotides line up with TRBD1. The CDR3 runs 17 residues. Germline assignment: CDR1 KGHDR and CDR2 SFDVKD. V lost 4 bases to trimming and J lost 6 bases; unmatched junction nucleotides: 10. CDR3 bases: TGTGCCACCAGTGAATCCGGTCCCGGGACAGGGGCCGGGGAGCTGTTTTTT. Protein: CATSESGPGTGAGELFF.

This clonotype showed up just a few times. The CDR3 loop is CSASPPRPTQETQYF. The CDR3 DNA reads TGCAGTGCTAGTCCCCCGAGGCCTACCCAAGAGACCCAGTACTTC. The rearrangement uses TRBV20-1 and TRBJ2-5, with unresolved D. CDR3 length: 15 residues. Per germline, CDR1 DFQATT and CDR2 SNEGSKA (reference sequence). V was clipped by 3 bases and J by 1 base, with 15 bases between them.

In its sample, this clonotype was seen a few times. The chain links TRBV20-1 to TRBJ1-2, with D maybe TRBD1 (5 bases). Germline-derived CDR1 and CDR2 are DFQATT and SNEGSKA (reference sequence). Between the trimmed V and J ends, which lost 8 bases and 3 bases, there was a span of 16 bases. The CDR3 covers 13 residues. This CDR3 is CSPYGGIDYGYTF. The CDR3 region has the DNA TGCAGTCCGTACGGGGGAATAGACTATGGCTACACCTTC.

There are many counts of this clonotype. The CDR3 bases are TGTGCCAGCAGTAGCATGAACTATGGCTACACCTTC. The encoded protein is CASSSMNYGYTF. The V gene is TRBV28, the J gene TRBJ1-2; no reliable D call. CDR1 and CDR2 from the germline V gene are MDHEN and SYDVKM. The CDR3 is 12 residues long. With 5 bases removed from V and 2 bases from J, the gap between germline ends came to 6 bases.